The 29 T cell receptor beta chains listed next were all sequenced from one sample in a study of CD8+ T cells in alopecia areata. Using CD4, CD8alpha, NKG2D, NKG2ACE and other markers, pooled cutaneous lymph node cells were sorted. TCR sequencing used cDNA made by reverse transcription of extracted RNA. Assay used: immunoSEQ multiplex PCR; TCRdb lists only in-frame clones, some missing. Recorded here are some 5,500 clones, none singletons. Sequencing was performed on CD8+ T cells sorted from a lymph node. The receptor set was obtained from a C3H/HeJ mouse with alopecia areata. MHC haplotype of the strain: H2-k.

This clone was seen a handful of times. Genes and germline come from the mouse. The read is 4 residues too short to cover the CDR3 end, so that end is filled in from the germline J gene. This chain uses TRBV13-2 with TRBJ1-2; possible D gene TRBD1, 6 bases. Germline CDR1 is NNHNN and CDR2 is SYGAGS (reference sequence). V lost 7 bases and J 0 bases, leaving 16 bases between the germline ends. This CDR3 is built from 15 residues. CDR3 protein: CASSAHREANSDYTF. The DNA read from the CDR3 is TGTGCCAGCAGTGCCCACAGGGAGGCAAACTCC.

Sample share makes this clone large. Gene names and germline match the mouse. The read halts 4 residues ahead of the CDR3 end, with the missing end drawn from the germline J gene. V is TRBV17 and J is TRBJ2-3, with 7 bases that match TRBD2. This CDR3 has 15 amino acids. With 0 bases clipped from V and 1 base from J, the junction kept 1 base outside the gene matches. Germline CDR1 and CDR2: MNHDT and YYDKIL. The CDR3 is CASSRDWGGAETLYF. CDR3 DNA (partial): TGTGCTAGCAGTAGAGATTGGGGGGGTGCAGAA.

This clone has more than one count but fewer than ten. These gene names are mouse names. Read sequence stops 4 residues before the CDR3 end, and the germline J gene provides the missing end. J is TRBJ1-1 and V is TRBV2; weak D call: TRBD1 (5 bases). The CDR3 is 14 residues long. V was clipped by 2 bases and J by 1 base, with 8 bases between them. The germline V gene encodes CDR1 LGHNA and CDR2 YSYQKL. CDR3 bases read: TGTGCCAGCAGCCAATTGACAGAAAACACA. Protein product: CASSQLTENT. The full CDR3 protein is CASSQLTENTEVFF.

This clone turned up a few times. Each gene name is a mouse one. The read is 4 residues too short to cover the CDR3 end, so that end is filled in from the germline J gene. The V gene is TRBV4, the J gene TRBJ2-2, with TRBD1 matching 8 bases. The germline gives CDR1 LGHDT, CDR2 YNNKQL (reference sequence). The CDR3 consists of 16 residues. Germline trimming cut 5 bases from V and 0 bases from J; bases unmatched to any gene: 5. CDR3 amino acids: CASSHDRGSNTGQLYF. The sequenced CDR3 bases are TGTGCCAGCAGCCACGACAGGGGATCAAACACCGGG.

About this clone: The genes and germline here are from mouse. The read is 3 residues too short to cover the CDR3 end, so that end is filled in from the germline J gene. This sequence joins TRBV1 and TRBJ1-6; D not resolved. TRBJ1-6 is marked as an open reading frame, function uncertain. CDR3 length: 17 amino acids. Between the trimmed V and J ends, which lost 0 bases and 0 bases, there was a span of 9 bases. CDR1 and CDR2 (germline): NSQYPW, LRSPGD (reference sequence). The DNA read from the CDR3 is TGCACCTGCAGTGCAGATATAACAAATTCCTATAATTCGCCC. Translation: CTCSADITNSYNSP. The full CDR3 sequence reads CTCSADITNSYNSPLYF.

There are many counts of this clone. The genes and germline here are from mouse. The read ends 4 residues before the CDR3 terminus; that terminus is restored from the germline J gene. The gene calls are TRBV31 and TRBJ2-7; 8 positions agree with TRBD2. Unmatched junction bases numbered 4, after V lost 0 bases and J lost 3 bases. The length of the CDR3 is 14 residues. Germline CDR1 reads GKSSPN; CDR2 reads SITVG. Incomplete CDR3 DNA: TGTGCCTGGAGTCTATCCTGGGGGGTCTAT. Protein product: CAWSLSWGVY. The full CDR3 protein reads CAWSLSWGVYEQYF.

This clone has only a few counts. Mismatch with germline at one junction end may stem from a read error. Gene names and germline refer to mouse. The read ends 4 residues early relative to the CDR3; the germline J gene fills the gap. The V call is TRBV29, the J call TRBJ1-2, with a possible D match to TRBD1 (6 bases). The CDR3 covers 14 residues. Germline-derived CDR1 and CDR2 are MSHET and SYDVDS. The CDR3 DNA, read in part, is TGTGCCAGCAGTGAGACGACAGGAAACTCC. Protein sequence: CASSETTGNS. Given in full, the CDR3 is CASSETTGNSDYTF.

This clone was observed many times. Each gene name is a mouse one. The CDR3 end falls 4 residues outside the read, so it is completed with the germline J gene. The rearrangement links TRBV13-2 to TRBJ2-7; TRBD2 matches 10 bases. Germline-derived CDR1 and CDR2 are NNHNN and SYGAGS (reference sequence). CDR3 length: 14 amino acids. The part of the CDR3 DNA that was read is TGTGCCAGCGGGTCCTCTGGGGGGGCCGAT. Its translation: CASGSSGGAD. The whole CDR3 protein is CASGSSGGADEQYF.

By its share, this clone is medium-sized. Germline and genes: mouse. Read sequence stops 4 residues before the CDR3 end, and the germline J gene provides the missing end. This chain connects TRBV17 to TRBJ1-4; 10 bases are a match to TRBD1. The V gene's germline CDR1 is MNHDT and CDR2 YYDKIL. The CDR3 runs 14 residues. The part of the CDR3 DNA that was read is TGTGCTAGCAGTAGAGGGACAGGGGGCGAA. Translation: CASSRGTGGE. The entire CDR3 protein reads CASSRGTGGERLFF.

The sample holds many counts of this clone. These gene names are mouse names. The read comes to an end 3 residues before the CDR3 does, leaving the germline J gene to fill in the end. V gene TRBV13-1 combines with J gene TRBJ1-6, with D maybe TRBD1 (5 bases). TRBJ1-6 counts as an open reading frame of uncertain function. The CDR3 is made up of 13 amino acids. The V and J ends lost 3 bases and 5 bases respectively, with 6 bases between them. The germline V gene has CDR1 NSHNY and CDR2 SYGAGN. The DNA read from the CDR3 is TGTGCCAGCAGTGGAGGGGATAATTCGCCC. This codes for CASSGGDNSP. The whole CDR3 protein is CASSGGDNSPLYF.

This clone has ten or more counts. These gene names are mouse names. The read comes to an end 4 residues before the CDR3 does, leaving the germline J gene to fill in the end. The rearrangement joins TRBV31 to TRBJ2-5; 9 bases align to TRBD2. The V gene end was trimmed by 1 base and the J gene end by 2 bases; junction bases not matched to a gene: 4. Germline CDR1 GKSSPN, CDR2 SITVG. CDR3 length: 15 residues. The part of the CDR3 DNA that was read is TGTGCCTGGAGTCCGACTGGGGGAACCCAAGAC. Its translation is CAWSPTGGTQD. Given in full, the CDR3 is CAWSPTGGTQDTQYF.

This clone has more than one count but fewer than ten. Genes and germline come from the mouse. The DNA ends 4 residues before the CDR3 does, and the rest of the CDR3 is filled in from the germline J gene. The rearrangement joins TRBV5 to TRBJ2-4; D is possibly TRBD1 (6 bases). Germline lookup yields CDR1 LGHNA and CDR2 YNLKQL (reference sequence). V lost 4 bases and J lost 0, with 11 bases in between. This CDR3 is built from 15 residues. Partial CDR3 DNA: TGTGCCAGCAGCCCCCGGACAGATAGTCAAAAC. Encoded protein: CASSPRTDSQN. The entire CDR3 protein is CASSPRTDSQNTLYF.

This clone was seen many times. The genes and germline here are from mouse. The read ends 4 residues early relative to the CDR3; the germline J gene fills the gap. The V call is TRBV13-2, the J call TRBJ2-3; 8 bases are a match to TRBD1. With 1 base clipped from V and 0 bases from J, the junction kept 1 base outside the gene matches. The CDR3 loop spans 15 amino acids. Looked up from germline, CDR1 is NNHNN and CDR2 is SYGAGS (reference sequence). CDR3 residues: CASGDWDRSAETLYF. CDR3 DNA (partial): TGTGCCAGCGGTGATTGGGACAGGAGTGCAGAA.

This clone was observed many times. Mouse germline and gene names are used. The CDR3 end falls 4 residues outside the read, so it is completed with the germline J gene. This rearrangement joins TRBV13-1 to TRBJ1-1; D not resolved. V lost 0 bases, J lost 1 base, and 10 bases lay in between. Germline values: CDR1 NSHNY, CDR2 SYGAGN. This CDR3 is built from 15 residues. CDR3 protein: CASSDARVGNTEVFF. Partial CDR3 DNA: TGTGCCAGCAGTGATGCTCGGGTGGGAAACACA.

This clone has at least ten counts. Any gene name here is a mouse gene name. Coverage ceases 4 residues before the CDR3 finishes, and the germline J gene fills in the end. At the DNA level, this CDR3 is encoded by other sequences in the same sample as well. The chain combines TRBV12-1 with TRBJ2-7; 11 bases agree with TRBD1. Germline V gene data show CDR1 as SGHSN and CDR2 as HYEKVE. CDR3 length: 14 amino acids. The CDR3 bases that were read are TGTGCCAGCTCTCGCGGGACAGGGGGGTAT. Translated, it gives CASSRGTGGY. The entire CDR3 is CASSRGTGGYEQYF.

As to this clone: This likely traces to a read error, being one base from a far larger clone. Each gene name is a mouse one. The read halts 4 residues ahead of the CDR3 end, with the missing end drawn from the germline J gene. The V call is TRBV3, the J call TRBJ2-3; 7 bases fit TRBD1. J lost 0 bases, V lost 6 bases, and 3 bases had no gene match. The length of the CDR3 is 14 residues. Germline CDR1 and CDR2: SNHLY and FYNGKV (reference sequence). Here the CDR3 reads CASSPGQSAETLYF. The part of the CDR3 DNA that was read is TGTGCCAGCAGTCCGGGACAGAGTGCAGAA.

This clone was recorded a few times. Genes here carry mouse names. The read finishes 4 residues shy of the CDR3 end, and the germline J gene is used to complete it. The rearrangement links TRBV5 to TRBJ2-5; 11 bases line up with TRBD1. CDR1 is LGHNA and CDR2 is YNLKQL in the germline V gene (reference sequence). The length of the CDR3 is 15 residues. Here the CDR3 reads CASSLMDRGRDTQYF. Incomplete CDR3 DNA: TGTGCCAGCAGCCTGATGGACAGGGGGCGAGAC.

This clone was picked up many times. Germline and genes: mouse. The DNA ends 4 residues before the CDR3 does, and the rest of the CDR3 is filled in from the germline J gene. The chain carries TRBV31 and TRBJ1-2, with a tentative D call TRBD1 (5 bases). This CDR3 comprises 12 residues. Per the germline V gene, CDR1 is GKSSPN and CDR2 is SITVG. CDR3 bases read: TGTGCCTGGAGTCTTGGGGGGATC. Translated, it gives CAWSLGGI. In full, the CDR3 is CAWSLGGIDYTF.

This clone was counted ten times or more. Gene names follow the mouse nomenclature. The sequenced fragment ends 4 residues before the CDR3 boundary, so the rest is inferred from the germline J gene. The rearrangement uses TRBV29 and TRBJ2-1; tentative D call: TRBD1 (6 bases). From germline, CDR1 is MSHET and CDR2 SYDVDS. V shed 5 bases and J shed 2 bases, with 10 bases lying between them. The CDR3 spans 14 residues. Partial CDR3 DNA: TGTGCTAGCAGTACAGGGAATGACTATGCT. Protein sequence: CASSTGNDYA. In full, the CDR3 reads CASSTGNDYAEQFF.

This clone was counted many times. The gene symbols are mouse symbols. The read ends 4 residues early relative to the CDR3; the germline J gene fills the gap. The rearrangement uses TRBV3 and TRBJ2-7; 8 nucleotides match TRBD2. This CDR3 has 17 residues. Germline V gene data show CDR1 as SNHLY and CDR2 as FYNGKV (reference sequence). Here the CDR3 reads CASSLALTGGRLDEQYF. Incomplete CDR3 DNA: TGTGCCAGCAGCTTAGCGCTAACTGGGGGTCGATTGGAT.

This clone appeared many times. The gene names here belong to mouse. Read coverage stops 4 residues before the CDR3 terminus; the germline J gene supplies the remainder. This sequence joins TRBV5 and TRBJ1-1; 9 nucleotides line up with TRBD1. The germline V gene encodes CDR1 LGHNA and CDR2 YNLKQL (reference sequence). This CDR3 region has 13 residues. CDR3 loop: CASSRDRVSEVFF. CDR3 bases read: TGTGCCAGCAGCCGGGACAGGGTGTCA.

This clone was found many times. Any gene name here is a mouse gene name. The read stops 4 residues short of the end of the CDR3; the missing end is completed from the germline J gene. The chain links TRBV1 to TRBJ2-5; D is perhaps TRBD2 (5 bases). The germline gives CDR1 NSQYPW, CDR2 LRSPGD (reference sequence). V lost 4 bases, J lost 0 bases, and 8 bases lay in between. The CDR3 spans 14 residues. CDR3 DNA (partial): TGCACCTGCAGTGACTGGATTAACCAAGAC. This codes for CTCSDWINQD. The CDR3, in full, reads CTCSDWINQDTQYF.

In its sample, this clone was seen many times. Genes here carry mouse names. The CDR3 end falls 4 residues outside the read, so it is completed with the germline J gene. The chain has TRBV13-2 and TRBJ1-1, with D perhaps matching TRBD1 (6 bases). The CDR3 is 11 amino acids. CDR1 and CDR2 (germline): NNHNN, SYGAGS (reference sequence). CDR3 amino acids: CASGEGGEVFF. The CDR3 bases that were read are TGTGCCAGCGGTGAAGGGGGA.

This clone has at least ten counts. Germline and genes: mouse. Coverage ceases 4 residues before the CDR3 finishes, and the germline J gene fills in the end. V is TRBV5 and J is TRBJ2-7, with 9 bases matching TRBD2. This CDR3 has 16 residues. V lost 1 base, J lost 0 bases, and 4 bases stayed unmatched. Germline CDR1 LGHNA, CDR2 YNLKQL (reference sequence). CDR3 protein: CASSQGLGVSSYEQYF. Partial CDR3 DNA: TGTGCCAGCAGCCAAGGACTGGGGGTGAGCTCCTAT.

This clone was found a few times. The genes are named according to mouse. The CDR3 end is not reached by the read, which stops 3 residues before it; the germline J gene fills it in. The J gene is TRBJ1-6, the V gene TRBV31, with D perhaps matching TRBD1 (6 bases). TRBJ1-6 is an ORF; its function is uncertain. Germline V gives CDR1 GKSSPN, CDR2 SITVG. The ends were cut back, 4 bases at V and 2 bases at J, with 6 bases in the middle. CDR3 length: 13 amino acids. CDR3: CAWKGAYNSPLYF. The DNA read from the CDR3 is TGTGCCTGGAAGGGGGCCTATAATTCGCCC.

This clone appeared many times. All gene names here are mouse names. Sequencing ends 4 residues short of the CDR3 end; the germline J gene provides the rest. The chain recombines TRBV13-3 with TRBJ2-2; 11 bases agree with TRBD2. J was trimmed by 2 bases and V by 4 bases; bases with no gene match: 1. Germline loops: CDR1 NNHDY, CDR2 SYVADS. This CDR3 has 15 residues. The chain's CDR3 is CASSTGGANTGQLYF. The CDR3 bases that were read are TGTGCCAGCAGTACTGGGGGGGCCAACACCGGG. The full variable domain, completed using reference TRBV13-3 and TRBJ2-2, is EAAVTQSPRSKVAVTGGKVTLSCHQTNNHDYMYWYRQDTGHGLRLIHYSYVADSTEKGDIPDGYKASRPSQENFSLILELASLSQTAVYFCASSTGGANTGQLYFGEGSKLTVL.

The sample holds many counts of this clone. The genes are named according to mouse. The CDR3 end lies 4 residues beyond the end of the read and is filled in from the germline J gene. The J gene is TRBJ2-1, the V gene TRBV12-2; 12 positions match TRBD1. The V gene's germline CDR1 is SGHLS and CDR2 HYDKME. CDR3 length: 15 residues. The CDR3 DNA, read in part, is TGTGCCAGCTCTCCAGGGACAGGGGGCTGGGCT. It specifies CASSPGTGGWA. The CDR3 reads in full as CASSPGTGGWAEQFF.

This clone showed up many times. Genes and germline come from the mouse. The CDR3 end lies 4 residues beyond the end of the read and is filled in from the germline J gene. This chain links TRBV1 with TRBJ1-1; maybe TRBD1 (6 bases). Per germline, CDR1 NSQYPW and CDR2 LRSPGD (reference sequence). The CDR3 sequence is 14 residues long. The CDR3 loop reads CTCSAEGGRREVFF. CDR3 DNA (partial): TGCACCTGCAGTGCAGAGGGGGGGCGACGA.

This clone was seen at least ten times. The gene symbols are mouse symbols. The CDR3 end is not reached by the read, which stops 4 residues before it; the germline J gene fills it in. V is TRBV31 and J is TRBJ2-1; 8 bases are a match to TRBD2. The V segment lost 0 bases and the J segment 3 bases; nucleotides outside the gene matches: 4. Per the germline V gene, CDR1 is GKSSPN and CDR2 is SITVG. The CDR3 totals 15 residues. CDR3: CAWSLGWGVYAEQFF. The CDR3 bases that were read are TGTGCCTGGAGTCTAGGCTGGGGGGTCTATGCT.